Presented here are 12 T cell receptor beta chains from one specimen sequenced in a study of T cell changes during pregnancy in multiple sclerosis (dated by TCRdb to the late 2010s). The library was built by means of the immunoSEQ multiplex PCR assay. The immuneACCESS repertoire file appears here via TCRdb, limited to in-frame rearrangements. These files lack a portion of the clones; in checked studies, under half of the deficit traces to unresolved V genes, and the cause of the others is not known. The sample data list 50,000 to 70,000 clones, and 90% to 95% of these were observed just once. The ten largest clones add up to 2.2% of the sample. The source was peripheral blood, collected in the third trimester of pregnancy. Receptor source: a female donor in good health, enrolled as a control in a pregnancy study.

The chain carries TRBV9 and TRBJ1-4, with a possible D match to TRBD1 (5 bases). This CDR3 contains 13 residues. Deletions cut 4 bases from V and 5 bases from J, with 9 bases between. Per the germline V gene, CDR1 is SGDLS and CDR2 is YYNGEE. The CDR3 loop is CASSPSGNEKLFF. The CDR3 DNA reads TGTGCCAGCAGCCCCTCAGGGAATGAAAAACTGTTTTTT.

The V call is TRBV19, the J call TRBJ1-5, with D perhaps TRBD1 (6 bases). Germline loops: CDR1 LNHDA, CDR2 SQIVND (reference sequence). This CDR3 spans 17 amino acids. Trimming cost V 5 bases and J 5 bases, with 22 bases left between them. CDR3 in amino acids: CASSFRPSRGADQPQHF. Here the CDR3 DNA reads TGTGCCAGTAGTTTCCGACCCTCTCGGGGGGCCGATCAGCCCCAGCATTTT.

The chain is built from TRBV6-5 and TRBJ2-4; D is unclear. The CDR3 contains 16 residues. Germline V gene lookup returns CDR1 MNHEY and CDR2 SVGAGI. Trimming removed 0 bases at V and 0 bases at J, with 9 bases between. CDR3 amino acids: CASSYSRMVAKNIQYF. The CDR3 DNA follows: TGTGCCAGCAGTTACTCGAGAATGGTAGCCAAAAACATTCAGTACTTC.

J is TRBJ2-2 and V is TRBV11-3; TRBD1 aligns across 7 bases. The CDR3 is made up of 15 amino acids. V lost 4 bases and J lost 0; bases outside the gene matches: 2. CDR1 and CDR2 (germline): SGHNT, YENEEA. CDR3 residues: CASSSGQSNTGELFF. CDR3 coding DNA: TGTGCCAGCAGCTCGGGACAGTCGAACACCGGGGAGCTGTTTTTT. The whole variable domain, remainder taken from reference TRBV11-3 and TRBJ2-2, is EAGVVQSPRYKIIEKKQPVAFWCNPISGHNTLYWYLQNLGQGPELLIRYENEEAVDDSQLPKDRFSAERLKGVDSTLKIQPAELGDSAVYLCASSSGQSNTGELFFGEGSRLTVL.

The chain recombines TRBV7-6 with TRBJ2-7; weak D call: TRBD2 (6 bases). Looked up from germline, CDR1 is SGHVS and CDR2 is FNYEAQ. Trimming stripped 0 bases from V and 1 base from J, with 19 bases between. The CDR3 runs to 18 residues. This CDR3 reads CASSLALIRPGTSYEQYF. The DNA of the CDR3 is TGTGCCAGCAGCTTAGCGCTTATTAGGCCAGGGACTTCCTACGAGCAGTACTTC.

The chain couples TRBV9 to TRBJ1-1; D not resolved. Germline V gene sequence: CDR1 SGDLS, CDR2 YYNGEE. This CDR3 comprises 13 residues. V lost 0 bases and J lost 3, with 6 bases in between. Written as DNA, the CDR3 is TGTGCCAGCAGCGTAGGGCTCTACACTGAAGCTTTCTTT. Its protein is CASSVGLYTEAFF.

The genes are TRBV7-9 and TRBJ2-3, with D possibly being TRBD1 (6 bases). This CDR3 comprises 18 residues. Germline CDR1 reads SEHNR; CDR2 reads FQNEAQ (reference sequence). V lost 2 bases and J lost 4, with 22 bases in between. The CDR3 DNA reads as TGTGCCAGCAGCTTATTGGAGAGTACAGGGTGGGTGGCAGATACGCAGTATTTT. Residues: CASSLLESTGWVADTQYF.

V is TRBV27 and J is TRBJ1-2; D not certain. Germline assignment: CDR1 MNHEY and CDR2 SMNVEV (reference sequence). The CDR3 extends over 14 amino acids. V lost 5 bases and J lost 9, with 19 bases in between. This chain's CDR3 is CASSNTAFYPRYTF. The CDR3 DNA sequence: TGTGCCAGCAGTAATACAGCTTTTTACCCCCGCTACACCTTC.

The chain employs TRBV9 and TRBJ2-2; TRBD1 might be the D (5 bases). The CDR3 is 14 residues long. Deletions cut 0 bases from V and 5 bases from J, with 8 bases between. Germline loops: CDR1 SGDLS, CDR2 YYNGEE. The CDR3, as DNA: TGTGCCAGCAGCGTAGGACAGAGGACCGGGGAGCTGTTTTTT. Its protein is CASSVGQRTGELFF.

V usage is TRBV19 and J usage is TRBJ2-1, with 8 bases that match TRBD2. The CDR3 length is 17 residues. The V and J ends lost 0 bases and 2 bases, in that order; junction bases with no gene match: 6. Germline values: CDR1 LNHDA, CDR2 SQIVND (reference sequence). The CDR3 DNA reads TGTGCCAGTAGTATAGATCTCGGGAGGGCCGCCTACAATGAGCAGTTCTTC. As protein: CASSIDLGRAAYNEQFF.

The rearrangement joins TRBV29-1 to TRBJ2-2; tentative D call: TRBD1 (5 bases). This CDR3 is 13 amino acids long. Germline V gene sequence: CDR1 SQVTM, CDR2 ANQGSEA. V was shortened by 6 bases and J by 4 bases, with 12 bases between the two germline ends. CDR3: CSVGPPGTGELFF. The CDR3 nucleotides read TGCAGCGTGGGGCCCCCGGGCACCGGGGAGCTGTTTTTT.

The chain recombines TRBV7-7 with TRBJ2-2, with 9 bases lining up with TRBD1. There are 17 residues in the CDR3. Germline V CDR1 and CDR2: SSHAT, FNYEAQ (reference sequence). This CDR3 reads CATRDSNTGGNTGELFF. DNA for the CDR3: TGTGCTACCCGAGACTCTAATACAGGGGGCAACACCGGGGAGCTGTTTTTT.